This TCR beta chain was identified in a study of shared clonotypes between healthy human individuals (dated by TCRdb to between 2020 and 2021). With respect to the entire study: The cohort comprised a couple of women and a few men aged 18 to 49 years. Blood TCR repertoires of five healthy adults were deeply sequenced to estimate repertoire size and the extent of clonotype sharing between individuals. To increase sequencing depth and limit assay-specific biases, different laboratories used diverse techniques to prepare libraries and sequence TCR repertoires. Per donor, three plates each were used for CD4 naive and CD4 memory, two for CD8 naive, and one for CD8 memory. Leukapheresis yielded between about 0.94 and 10 billion PBMCs per donor.

CD8 naive samples were obtained by positive selection for CCR7 among CD45RO-negative cells, yielding a CD45RA+CCR7+ population from which TemRA cells were excluded. Donors were healthy HIV-negative adults with no recently reported acute infections or vaccinations. Every donor was a Caucasian adult residing in Nashville, Tennessee, USA. Blood was collected by leukapheresis, and PBMCs were isolated by Ficoll-Histopaque density gradient centrifugation and then cryopreserved in liquid nitrogen vapor phase. Analytical flow cytometry was used to check the purity and quantity of every magnetically sorted T cell population. From each sorted fraction, genomic DNA was isolated and quantified by UV absorbance on a Nanodrop 2000c. TCR CDR3 regions were amplified from genomic DNA by multiplex PCR using the deep immunoSEQ assay. Extracted genomic DNA from each cell subset was spread evenly across all wells of several immunoSEQ 96-well plates, with each plate serving as a replicate. Each replicate PCR for sorted subsets received around 210 ng genomic DNA, equal to some 32,000 T cell genomes. Purified libraries were measured with a Qubit 3.0 fluorometer, size-checked on a Bioanalyzer 2100, and measured again with the KAPA Library Quantification kit. A separate single-read 150-cycle Illumina NextSeq 550 flow cell was used to sequence each immunoSEQ 96-well plate. As for the authors' bioinformatics: Because the immunoSEQ output held only junctional sequences and lacked quality scores, the filtering could not match the filtering applied to full-length reads. Sequences were annotated with PyIR, a Python wrapper for IgBLAST v1.9, using IMGT germline references to assign V/J genes and CDR3. Reads were removed for weak V/J assignments (E-value above 1e-6), missing CDR3, stop codons, out-of-frame junctions, or ambiguous translated residues. A V3J clonotype was defined by an identical inferred V gene, J gene, and CDR3 amino acid sequence. The percentage overlap between two repertoires was calculated by dividing the number of shared unique clonotypes by the size of the smaller repertoire. Richness of each repertoire was evaluated using RTK rarefaction, the Chao1 estimator, and Recon v2.1 estimates of unobserved clonotypes. OLGA was used to compute generation probabilities for all TCRbeta clonotypes that the gDNA method yielded from a handful of donors. TCRdb limited this immuneACCESS table to in-frame rearrangements with V and J called. A share of clones is missing; checked studies link under half to unresolved V genes, and the rest is unexplained. The V and J calls and clone size are taken from that table; D and trimming were inferred from the DNA. In all, the sample holds roughly 2.1 million clones, and around 93% of those were seen once. Clones ranked in the top ten supply around 1.7% of the sample.

On this clone: Its antigen has not been determined. Base qualities are not recorded, but no much larger clone differs from it by a single base.

Including the terminal cysteine and phenylalanine, the CDR3 comprises 13 residues. Only the CDR3 DNA stays, 39 bases, in frame from base 1. V lost 2 bases and J lost 4 bases; the stretch between them is 7 bases long. The germline V gene supplies CDR1 SNHLY and CDR2 FYNNEI. Overall study results and their limits: Larger estimated clonotype richness was generally found for naive subsets than for memory subsets. Across a few donors, 4.5% to 6.5% of naive CD4, 3% to 4% of naive CD8, around 2.5% of memory CD4, and 0.4% of memory CD8 clonotypes were shared. Rarefaction of sorted-subset datasets indicated incomplete sequencing despite the large sequencing depth. Because the study included only a small number of donors, the genetic and exposure-history diversity represented was limited. Sampling was limited to blood, and TCR repertoires in tissue likely differ from TCR repertoires in blood. Higher generation probabilities were observed for clonotypes shared by all four sorted-subset donors than for non-shared clonotypes. Pairwise subsampling indicated that sequencing depth was expected to affect the degree of clonotype sharing among donors.

The receptor was derived from a man aged 18 to 29 in good health. Some clones in this sample may be carry-over from other donors' samples. Here the chain combines TRBV2 and TRBJ2-3; no D gene is confidently identified. Sequenced input: naive CD8+ T cells from PBMCs. The label giving this sample's cell subset or site can be read as: CD45RA+CCR7+. The CDR3 is CASSEYEADTQYF. The nucleotide sequence reads TGTGCCAGCAGTGAATATGAGGCAGATACGCAGTATTTT. With the portions outside the CDR3 filled from the reference TRBV2 and TRBJ2-3 genes, the complete variable region becomes EPEVTQTPSHQVTQMGQEVILRCVPISNHLYFYWYRQILGQKVEFLVSFYNNEISEKSEIFDDQFSVERPDGSNFTLKIRSTKLEDSAMYFCASSEYEADTQYFGPGTRLTVL.